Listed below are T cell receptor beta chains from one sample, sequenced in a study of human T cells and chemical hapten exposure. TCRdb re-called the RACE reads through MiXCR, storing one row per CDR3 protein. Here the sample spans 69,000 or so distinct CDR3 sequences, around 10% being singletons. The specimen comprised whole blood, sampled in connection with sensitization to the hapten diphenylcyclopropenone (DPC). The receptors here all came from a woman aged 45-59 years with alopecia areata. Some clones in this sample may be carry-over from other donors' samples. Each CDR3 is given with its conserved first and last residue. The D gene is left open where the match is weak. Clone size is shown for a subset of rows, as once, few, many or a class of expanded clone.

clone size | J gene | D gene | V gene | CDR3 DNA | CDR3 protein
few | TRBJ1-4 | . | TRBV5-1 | TGCGCCAGCAGTCTAATGCCCCGAGGATCTAATGAAAAACTGTTTTTT | CASSLMPRGSNEKLFF
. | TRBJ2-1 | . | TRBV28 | TGTGCCAGCCGCCGATCCTACAATGAGCAGTTCTTC | CASRRSYNEQFF
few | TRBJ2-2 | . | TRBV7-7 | TGTGCTAGCAGCCTCTACACATGGGCCGGGGAGCTGTTTTTT | CASSLYTWAGELFF
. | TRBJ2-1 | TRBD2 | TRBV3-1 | TGTGCCAGCAGCCAATCCCTTAGCGGGAGCACTGATGAGCAGTTCTTC | CASSQSLSGSTDEQFF
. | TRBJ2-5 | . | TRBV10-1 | TGCGCCAGCAGTGAGTCGGGGGAGTTCCAAGAGACCCAGTACTTC | CASSESGEFQETQYF
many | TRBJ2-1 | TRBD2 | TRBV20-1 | TGCAGTGCTAGATCGGGGGGAAATGAGCAGTTCTTC | CSARSGGNEQFF
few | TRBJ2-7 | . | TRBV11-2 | TGTGCCAGCAGGAATAACTACGAGCAGTACTTC | CASRNNYEQYF
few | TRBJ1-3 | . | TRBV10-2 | TGCGCCAGCACATCGACGAGGGTAGAAAACACCATATATTTT | CASTSTRVENTIYF
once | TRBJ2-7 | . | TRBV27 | TGTGCCAGCAGCCCCGAGACCGGTCCTAGGGAGCAGTACTTC | CASSPETGPREQYF
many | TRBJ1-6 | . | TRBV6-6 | TGTGCCAGCAGCCCTCGGGGGGCCTATAATTCACCCCTCCACTTT | CASSPRGAYNSPLHF
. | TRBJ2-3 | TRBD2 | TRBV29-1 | TGCAGCGTTGAAAATTTTCGGAGTCTAGCGGGGGTTACAGATACGCAGTATTTT | CSVENFRSLAGVTDTQYF
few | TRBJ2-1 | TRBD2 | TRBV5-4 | TGTGCCAGCAGCCCAGACCTCCAGGCGGGAGCGTACAATGAGCAGTTCTTC | CASSPDLQAGAYNEQFF
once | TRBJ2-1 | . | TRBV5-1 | TGCGCCAGCAGCGTGGGGACCAACAATGAGCAGTTCTTC | CASSVGTNNEQFF
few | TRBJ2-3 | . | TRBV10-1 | TGCGCCAGCAGTGATCGAGCCGTCACAGATACGCAGTATTTT | CASSDRAVTDTQYF
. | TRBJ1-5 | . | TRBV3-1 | TGTGCCAGCAGCCCTACGGGTCCAGGACCGTATAGCAATCAGCCCCAGCATTTT | CASSPTGPGPYSNQPQHF
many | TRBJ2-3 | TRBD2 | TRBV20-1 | TGCAGTGCTAGTGGGGAGGGCCGTGATACGCAGTATTTT | CSASGEGRDTQYF
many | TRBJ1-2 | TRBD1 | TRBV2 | TGTGCCAGCAGTGAGAAAGGCGGGACAGATGGCTACACCTTC | CASSEKGGTDGYTF
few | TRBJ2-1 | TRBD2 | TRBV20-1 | TGCAGTGCTAGAGAGGGGAGGGCCGGGCAGAATGAGCAGTTCTTC | CSAREGRAGQNEQFF
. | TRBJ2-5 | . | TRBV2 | TGTGCCAGCAGTGAGGTGGGAGCGGCCCCAACCCAGTACTTC | CASSEVGAAPTQYF
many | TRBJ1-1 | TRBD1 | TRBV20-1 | TGCAGTGCTACAAACTTCGGACAGGGTCGGACTGAAGCTTTCTTT | CSATNFGQGRTEAFF
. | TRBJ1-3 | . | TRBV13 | TGTGCCAGCAGCGGTTCTTCCTCTGGAAACACCATATATTTT | CASSGSSSGNTIYF
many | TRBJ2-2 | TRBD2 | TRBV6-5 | TGTGCCAGCAGTTACTCGCGACTAGCGGGATTAGGGGGGGAGCTGTTTTTT | CASSYSRLAGLGGELFF
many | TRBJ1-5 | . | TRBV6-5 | TGTGCCAGCAGGAGAGAGGGCAGGGGCAATCAGCCCCAGCATTTT | CASRREGRGNQPQHF
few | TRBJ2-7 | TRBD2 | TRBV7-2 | TGTGCCAGCAGCTTAGTAGCGGGGTTACCCTACGAGCAGTACTTC | CASSLVAGLPYEQYF
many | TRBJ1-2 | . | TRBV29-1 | TGCAGCGTTGAAACAGGCTATGGCTACACCTTC | CSVETGYGYTF
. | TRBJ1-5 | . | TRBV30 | TGTGCCTGGACTGGGGGTGGCAATCAGCCCCAGCATTTT | CAWTGGGNQPQHF
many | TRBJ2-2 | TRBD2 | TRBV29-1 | TGCAGCGTCCTCACTAGCGGGAGACCCGGGGAGCTGTTTTTT | CSVLTSGRPGELFF
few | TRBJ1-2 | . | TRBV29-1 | TGCAGCGCAGGGGACCGTTCTGGCTACACCTTC | CSAGDRSGYTF
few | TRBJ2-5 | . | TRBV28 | TGTGCCAGCAGTTATGCCAGGGAAGAGACCCAGTACTTC | CASSYAREETQYF
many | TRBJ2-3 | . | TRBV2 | TGTGCCAGCAGTGATATTTCGTTAGGACTTCCCAAAATAACGGATACGCAGTATTTT | CASSDISLGLPKITDTQYF
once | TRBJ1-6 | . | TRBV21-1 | TGTGCCAGCAGCACTGGTATAGGCAGGGGGTGCTCACCCCTCCACTTT | CASSTGIGRGCSPLHF
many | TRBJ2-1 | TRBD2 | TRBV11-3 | TGTGCCAGCAGCCTTAGCGGGAGCGGGTCCTACAATGAGCAGTTCTTC | CASSLSGSGSYNEQFF
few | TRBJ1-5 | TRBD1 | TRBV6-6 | TGTGCCAGCACCATTCACCCGGGACAGACTTTCAATCAGCCCCAGCATTTT | CASTIHPGQTFNQPQHF
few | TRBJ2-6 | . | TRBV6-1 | TGTGCCAGCAGTGACCCGCGAGGCCTGGCCAACGTCCTGACTTTC | CASSDPRGLANVLTF
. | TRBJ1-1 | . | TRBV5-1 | TGCGCCAGCAGCTTGTTACAGAACACTGAAGCTTTCTTT | CASSLLQNTEAFF
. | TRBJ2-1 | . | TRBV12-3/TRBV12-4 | TGTGCCAGCAGCCTTGACAGGCTTTGGACTAGCTCCTACAATGAGCAGTTCTTC | CASSLDRLWTSSYNEQFF
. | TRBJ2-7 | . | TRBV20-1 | TGCAGTGCGGACAGAATGAGTGAGCAGTACTTC | CSADRMSEQYF
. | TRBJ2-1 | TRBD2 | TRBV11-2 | TGTGCCAGCAGCTTAGAAGGGACTAGCGGGACGGCTGAGCAGTTCTTC | CASSLEGTSGTAEQFF
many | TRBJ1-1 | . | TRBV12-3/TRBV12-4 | TGTGCCAGCACAGCCAGGGAAGGGGTGAACACTGAAGCTTTCTTT | CASTAREGVNTEAFF
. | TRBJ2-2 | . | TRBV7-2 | TGTGCCAGCAGCCCCAGTTCTTGGCCGATCGGGGAGCTGTTTTTT | CASSPSSWPIGELFF
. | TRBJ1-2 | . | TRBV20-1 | TGCAGTGCTAGAGATTCGGCACCCCATGGCTACACCTTC | CSARDSAPHGYTF
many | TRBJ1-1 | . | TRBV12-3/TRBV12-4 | TGTGCCAGCAGTTTATTGGGTTTGGGTGAAGCTTTCTTT | CASSLLGLGEAFF
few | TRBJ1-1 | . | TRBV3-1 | TGTGCCAGCAGCCAAGATTGGGAGGGGAGAGCTTTCTTT | CASSQDWEGRAFF
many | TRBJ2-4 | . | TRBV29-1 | TGCAGCGTTGACGCGGGACCCGCCAAAAACATTCAGTACTTC | CSVDAGPAKNIQYF
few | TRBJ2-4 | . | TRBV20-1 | TGCAGTGCTAGAGATAGTAGAGGGCTAGCCAAAAACATTCAGTACTTC | CSARDSRGLAKNIQYF
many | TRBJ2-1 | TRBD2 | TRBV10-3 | TGTGCCATCAGGGGACTAGCGAATGAGCAGTTCTTC | CAIRGLANEQFF